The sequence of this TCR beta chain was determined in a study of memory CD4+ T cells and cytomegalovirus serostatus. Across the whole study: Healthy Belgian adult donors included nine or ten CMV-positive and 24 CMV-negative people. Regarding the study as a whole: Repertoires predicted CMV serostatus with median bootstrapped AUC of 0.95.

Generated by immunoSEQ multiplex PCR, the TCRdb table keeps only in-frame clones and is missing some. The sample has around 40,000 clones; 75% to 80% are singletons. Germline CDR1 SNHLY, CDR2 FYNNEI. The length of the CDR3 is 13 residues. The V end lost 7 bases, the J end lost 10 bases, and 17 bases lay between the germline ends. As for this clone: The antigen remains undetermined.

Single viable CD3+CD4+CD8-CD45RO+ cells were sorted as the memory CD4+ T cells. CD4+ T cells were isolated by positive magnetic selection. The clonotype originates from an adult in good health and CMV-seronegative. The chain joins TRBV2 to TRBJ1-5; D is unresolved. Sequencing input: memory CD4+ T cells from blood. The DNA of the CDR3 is TGTGCCAGCACCTGGGGAAGCCAAGAACCCCAGCATTTT. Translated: CASTWGSQEPQHF.